This entry concerns a single T cell receptor (beta chain). This CDR3 is 15 amino acids long. Germline CDR1 reads SGHAT; CDR2 reads FQNNGV. V dropped 1 base and J dropped 4; count of bases not matched to a gene: 6. The sample is drawn from a study of blood T cell repertoires in COVID-19. Looking at the study overall: Collection of acute and convalescent COVID-19 samples took place in the United States, Italy and Spain. Sample material is recorded as cDNA or gDNA derived from T cells, B-cell-depleted T cells, or PBMCs.

TCRdb's table, derived via immunoSEQ multiplex PCR, lists solely in-frame clones and lacks some. The sample records roughly 410,000 clones, 80% to 90% being singletons. The sample taken for sequencing was peripheral blood. This sequence originates from a woman aged 55-69 years with COVID-19, enrolled during active disease. The chain couples TRBV11-2 to TRBJ2-5, with 7 nucleotides matching TRBD2. The CDR3 coding sequence is TGTGCCAGCAGCTTAGTTCGGGGAGGGGCAGAGACCCAGTACTTC. This encodes CASSLVRGGAETQYF.